This T cell receptor (beta chain) came from a study of CD8+ T cells in alopecia areata. Whole-study context: Oral tofacitinib (5 to 10 mg twice daily) was administered to treated patients. The protocol delivered tofacitinib for 6 to 18 months, then withdrew it for 6 months.

RNA extraction and reverse transcription yielded cDNA as sequencing template. Repertoires were generated with immunoSEQ multiplex PCR, while TCRdb's copy carries only in-frame clones and drops some. Among 220,000 or so clones listed, 50% to 60% were seen once. Samples from alopecia areata patients were lesional scalp punch biopsies and peripheral blood. Trimming removed 3 bases from V and 3 bases from J; junction bases left unmatched: 7. Germline CDR1 SGHDN, CDR2 FVKESK. There are 15 residues in the CDR3. The sequencing used CD4+ T cells sorted from blood, collected at week 0. The genes are TRBV14 and TRBJ2-7, with 8 nucleotides matching TRBD1. This clonotype was obtained from a human donor with alopecia areata. The CDR3 sequence is CASSHLRQGIYEQYF. For the CDR3, the DNA is TGTGCCAGCAGCCATCTCAGACAGGGGATCTACGAGCAGTACTTC.